Presented here are 26 T cell receptor beta chains from one specimen sequenced in a study of CD8 T cells in Susac syndrome. The RNA input was about 0.5 to 1 ug, and it was reverse transcribed with random hexamers. Each CDR3 protein is one row after TCRdb ran MiXCR on the immunoSEQ multiplex PCR reads. Of about 71,000 distinct CDR3 sequences in the sample, under 96% were seen once. The sequenced material came from CD4+ T cells from PBMCs. These receptors originate from a human donor with multiple sclerosis.

This chain links TRBV20-1 with TRBJ2-3; maybe TRBD1 (6 bases). Germline CDR1 and CDR2: DFQATT and SNEGSKA (reference sequence). The CDR3 extends over 12 amino acids. V was cut by 6 bases and J by 6 bases, with 13 bases left in between. CDR3 bases: TGCAGTGCGGGTGGGGGCAGGGATACGCAGTATTTT. It is translated as CSAGGGRDTQYF.

The chain uses TRBV7-9 and TRBJ2-7; possibly TRBD1 for D (5 bases). The ends were cut back, 5 bases at V and 5 bases at J, with 13 bases in the middle. CDR3 size: 13 residues. The germline CDR1 and CDR2 sequences are SEHNR and FQNEAQ (reference sequence). CDR3 nucleotide sequence: TGTGCCAGCAGCACTCGGACAAACGACGAGCAGTACTTC. This encodes CASSTRTNDEQYF.

The chain is built from TRBV20-1 and TRBJ1-6; D may be TRBD1 (5 bases). V lost 1 base, J lost 0 bases, and 10 bases lay in between. Germline lookup yields CDR1 DFQATT and CDR2 SNEGSKA (reference sequence). This CDR3 contains 16 residues. The CDR3 protein is CSARGWGSSYNSPLHF. CDR3 DNA: TGCAGTGCTAGAGGGTGGGGGAGCTCCTATAATTCACCCCTCCACTTT.

The rearrangement uses TRBV19 and TRBJ2-7, with a possible D match to TRBD2 (7 bases). The V end was cut by 5 bases, the J end by 3 bases, with 17 bases between. In germline, CDR1 is LNHDA, CDR2 SQIVND (reference sequence). CDR3 length: 15 residues. The CDR3 DNA sequence: TGTGCCAGTAGTTCCCCCCCCGGGGGGCTCTACGAGCAGTACTTC. The encoded protein is CASSSPPGGLYEQYF.

The V and J genes are TRBV7-8 and TRBJ2-3, with 13 positions matching TRBD2. This CDR3 region has 18 residues. The V gene's germline CDR1 is SGHVS and CDR2 FQNEAQ. J gave up 2 bases and V 0 bases, and 5 bases lay outside the gene matches. This chain's CDR3 is CASSLARLAGGHTDTQYF. The CDR3 bases are TGTGCCAGCAGCTTAGCCCGACTAGCGGGGGGACACACAGATACGCAGTATTTT.

The chain carries TRBV20-1 and TRBJ1-6, with 10 bases aligning to TRBD1. Trimming at V came to 6 bases and at J to 10 bases, leaving 6 bases not matched to a gene. The CDR3 is made up of 13 amino acids. Germline loops: CDR1 DFQATT, CDR2 SNEGSKA (reference sequence). The CDR3 is CSARDRGRSPLHF. In nucleotides, the CDR3 is TGCAGTGCCCGGGACAGGGGTAGATCACCCCTCCACTTT.

This rearrangement joins TRBV5-6 to TRBJ2-2; TRBD2 agrees at 8 bases. The CDR3 totals 17 residues. The junction had 13 bases not matched to a gene; V was cut back by 4 bases and J by 5 bases. Germline CDR1 SGHDT, CDR2 YYEEEE. The CDR3 loop reads CASSVGPLAARTGELFF. CDR3 coding DNA: TGTGCCAGCAGCGTCGGACCACTAGCGGCGAGGACCGGGGAGCTGTTTTTT. Supplemented by reference TRBV5-6 and TRBJ2-2, the full variable domain reads DAGVTQSPTHLIKTRGQQVTLRCSPKSGHDTVSWYQQALGQGPQFIFQYYEEEERQRGNFPDRFSGHQFPNYSSELNVNALLLGDSALYLCASSVGPLAARTGELFFGEGSRLTVL.

This chain links TRBV3-1 with TRBJ2-7, with TRBD2 matching 8 bases. Germline CDR1 and CDR2: LGHDT and YNNKEL (reference sequence). CDR3 length: 13 residues. V trimming: 4 bases; J trimming: 3 bases; junction bases outside the gene matches: 2. The CDR3 is CASSPGTSYEQYF. The CDR3 DNA sequence: TGTGCCAGCAGCCCCGGGACTAGCTACGAGCAGTACTTC.

This sequence joins TRBV5-1 and TRBJ2-1; 7 bases are shared with TRBD2. There are 13 residues in the CDR3. The V segment lost 5 bases and the J segment 7 bases; nucleotides outside the gene matches: 6. The V gene's germline CDR1 is SGHRS and CDR2 YFSETQ. CDR3 DNA: TGCGCCAGCAGTCAGGACGGGAGGAATGAGCAGTTCTTC. As protein: CASSQDGRNEQFF. Based on the CDR3 plus reference TRBV5-1 and TRBJ2-1, the full variable domain is KAGVTQTPRYLIKTRGQQVTLSCSPISGHRSVSWYQQTPGQGLQFLFEYFSETQRNKGNFPGRFSGRQFSNSRSEMNVSTLELGDSALYLCASSQDGRNEQFFGPGTRLTVL.

The chain joins TRBV7-2 to TRBJ1-4; perhaps TRBD1 as D (5 bases). The CDR3 totals 13 residues. CDR1 and CDR2 (germline): SGHTA, FQGNSA. Between the trimmed V and J ends, which lost 0 bases and 8 bases, there was a span of 7 bases. CDR3 bases: TGTGCCAGCAGCTTAGCCCGGGGGGAAAAACTGTTTTTT. Translation gives CASSLARGEKLFF.

The chain employs TRBV10-3 and TRBJ2-7; a possible D gene is TRBD1 (6 bases). Germline V CDR1 and CDR2: ENHRY, SYGVKD. The CDR3 is made up of 14 amino acids. V was cut by 11 bases and J by 2 bases, with 19 bases left in between. CDR3: CAAKRTDSTYEQYF. CDR3 sequence (DNA): TGTGCCGCTAAGAGGACAGATTCTACCTACGAGCAGTACTTC.

V is TRBV28 and J is TRBJ2-7; D may be TRBD1 (5 bases). V was pared by 5 bases and J by 1 base, with 15 bases between. The germline gives CDR1 MDHEN, CDR2 SYDVKM. The CDR3 spans 15 residues. Here the CDR3 reads CASSQGFSLSYEQYF. The CDR3, as DNA: TGTGCCAGCAGTCAGGGATTTTCTCTTTCCTACGAGCAGTACTTC.

This chain uses TRBV5-6 with TRBJ2-5; D remains unclear. CDR3 length: 13 residues. Between the trimmed V and J ends, which lost 4 bases and 4 bases, there was a span of 11 bases. Germline CDR1 reads SGHDT; CDR2 reads YYEEEE. The CDR3 here is CASSPSDGETQYF. The CDR3 DNA follows: TGTGCCAGCAGCCCTTCGGACGGAGAGACCCAGTACTTC. The whole variable domain, remainder taken from reference TRBV5-6 and TRBJ2-5, is DAGVTQSPTHLIKTRGQQVTLRCSPKSGHDTVSWYQQALGQGPQFIFQYYEEEERQRGNFPDRFSGHQFPNYSSELNVNALLLGDSALYLCASSPSDGETQYFGPGTRLLVL.

V and J are TRBV5-1 and TRBJ2-2; D is uncertain. The CDR3 runs to 14 residues. Germline V gives CDR1 SGHRS, CDR2 YFSETQ. V was shortened by 0 bases and J by 1 base, with 4 bases between the two germline ends. The DNA of the CDR3 is TGCGCCAGCAGCTTGGATCAGAACACCGGGGAGCTGTTTTTT. Translation: CASSLDQNTGELFF.

The chain carries TRBV7-2 and TRBJ2-7; the D is unclear. Trimming cost V 2 bases and J 2 bases, with 10 bases left between them. CDR3 length: 14 amino acids. Germline V lookup: CDR1 SGHTA, CDR2 FQGNSA. In nucleotides, the CDR3 is TGTGCCAGCAGCTTACCTGGGTTTCCCTACGAGCAGTACTTC. Translation gives CASSLPGFPYEQYF.

The chain recombines TRBV25-1 with TRBJ2-1; 11 nucleotides align to TRBD2. The CDR3 contains 15 residues. With V trimmed by 5 bases and J by 8 bases, 8 bases remained unmatched. The germline CDR1 and CDR2 sequences are MGHDK and SYGVNS. This CDR3 reads CASSRASGGPHEQFF. As DNA, the CDR3 is TGTGCCAGCAGTCGGGCTAGCGGGGGGCCGCATGAGCAGTTCTTC. The variable domain in full, completed from reference TRBV25-1 and TRBJ2-1, reads EADIYQTPRYLVIGTGKKITLECSQTMGHDKMYWYQQDPGMELHLIHYSYGVNSTEKGDLSSESTVSRIRTEHFPLTLESARPSHTSQYLCASSRASGGPHEQFFGPGTRLTVL.

The genes are TRBV28 and TRBJ2-5; no definite D call. Trimming cost V 3 bases and J 4 bases, with 9 bases left between them. Germline CDR1 MDHEN, CDR2 SYDVKM. CDR3 length: 13 amino acids. The CDR3 reads CASSFPGRETQYF. The CDR3 DNA reads TGTGCCAGCAGTTTCCCGGGTCGAGAGACCCAGTACTTC.

The genes are TRBV3-1 and TRBJ2-2; D is uncertain. The CDR3 loop spans 16 amino acids. Germline CDR1 is LGHDT and CDR2 is YNNKEL (reference sequence). Trimming removed 4 bases at V and 0 bases at J, with 12 bases between. The CDR3 sequence: CASSRMWTPNTGELFF. The CDR3 nucleotides are TGTGCCAGCAGCCGTATGTGGACGCCGAACACCGGGGAGCTGTTTTTT.

The chain carries TRBV5-6 and TRBJ2-7; D is uncertain. V dropped 5 bases and J dropped 0 bases, with 18 bases sitting between them. The germline gives CDR1 SGHDT, CDR2 YYEEEE. CDR3 length: 16 amino acids. DNA for the CDR3: TGTGCCAGCAGTCTGGGGTGGGTCAGAAGCTCCTACGAGCAGTACTTC. Amino acids: CASSLGWVRSSYEQYF.

The chain recombines TRBV7-9 with TRBJ2-1; possible D gene TRBD2, 5 bases. V lost 5 bases and J lost 4, with 15 bases in between. Germline V gives CDR1 SEHNR, CDR2 FQNEAQ (reference sequence). The CDR3 loop spans 15 amino acids. The CDR3 DNA reads as TGTGCCAGCAGCCCTAGAGGAGGCTTATACAATGAGCAGTTCTTC. This encodes CASSPRGGLYNEQFF.

V and J are TRBV5-4 and TRBJ2-5; D remains unclear. This CDR3 comprises 13 residues. From germline, CDR1 is SGHNT and CDR2 YYREEE (reference sequence). Trimming removed 0 bases at V and 6 bases at J, with 9 bases between. CDR3 region: CASSLVPAQTQYF. The CDR3 bases are TGTGCCAGCAGCTTGGTTCCGGCGCAGACCCAGTACTTC. Complete variable domain (other parts from reference TRBV5-4 and TRBJ2-5): ETGVTQSPTHLIKTRGQQVTLRCSSQSGHNTVSWYQQALGQGPQFIFQYYREEENGRGNFPPRFSGLQFPNYSSELNVNALELDDSALYLCASSLVPAQTQYFGPGTRLLVL.

This rearrangement joins TRBV7-9 to TRBJ2-5; the D is unclear. The CDR3 totals 12 residues. Germline V gene data show CDR1 as SEHNR and CDR2 as FQNEAQ (reference sequence). V was clipped by 0 bases and J by 9 bases, with 8 bases between them. This CDR3 is CASSLAFPPQYF. CDR3 nucleotides: TGTGCCAGCAGCTTAGCCTTTCCCCCCCAGTACTTC.

J is TRBJ2-1 and V is TRBV5-1; 9 nucleotides match TRBD1. The CDR3 is made up of 16 amino acids. Trimming removed 0 bases from V and 2 bases from J; junction bases left unmatched: 3. Germline CDR1 and CDR2: SGHRS and YFSETQ. CDR3 protein: CASSLGTGVAYNEQFF. The CDR3 DNA reads TGCGCCAGCAGCTTGGGGACAGGGGTAGCCTACAATGAGCAGTTCTTC.

The rearrangement joins TRBV20-1 to TRBJ2-5; 10 bases match TRBD2. J lost 2 bases, V lost 3 bases, and 3 bases had no gene match. CDR3 length: 14 amino acids. Germline V lookup: CDR1 DFQATT, CDR2 SNEGSKA (reference sequence). The CDR3 DNA sequence: TGCAGTGCTAGCTTACTAGCGGGGCAAGAGACCCAGTACTTC. It translates to CSASLLAGQETQYF.

The V gene is TRBV20-1, the J gene TRBJ2-5, with 7 bases lining up with TRBD2. In germline, CDR1 is DFQATT, CDR2 SNEGSKA (reference sequence). The CDR3 has 13 residues. Unmatched junction bases numbered 5, after V lost 5 bases and J lost 2 bases. The CDR3, as DNA: TGCAGTGCTCCCAGCGGGAAACAAGAGACCCAGTACTTC. As protein: CSAPSGKQETQYF.

The chain has TRBV29-1 and TRBJ1-4; 7 nucleotides match TRBD1. Germline CDR1 and CDR2: SQVTM and ANQGSEA. The CDR3 loop spans 13 amino acids. The V segment lost 7 bases and the J segment 3 bases; nucleotides outside the gene matches: 5. The DNA of the CDR3 is TGCAGCGCCAGGGGGGGCTCTAATGAAAAACTGTTTTTT. Its protein product is CSARGGSNEKLFF.